This TCR beta chain originates from a study of radiation and T cells in renal cell carcinoma. Study in general: Nephrectomy followed 15 Gy stereotactic body radiation by 4 weeks.

This table comes from immunoSEQ multiplex PCR, and its TCRdb copy is limited to in-frame clones, with some not included. The repertoire holds roughly 150,000 clones, about 91% seen once, with 10% to 15% in the top ten. The time point is: blood 2 weeks post-SBRT. The treatment here: 15 Gy SBRT to primary tumor, nephrectomy 4 weeks later. Looked up from germline, CDR1 is SQVTM and CDR2 is ANQGSEA. The CDR3 is 15 residues long. The V and J ends lost 6 bases and 6 bases, in that order; junction bases with no gene match: 12. This specimen consisted of blood, obtained from a patient whose treatment included radiotherapy and nephrectomy. V gene TRBV29-1 combines with J gene TRBJ2-3; 10 positions agree with TRBD2. This TCR derives from a woman aged 50 to 65 with renal cell carcinoma. The CDR3 DNA sequence: TGCAGCGTAACTCCGGGACTAGCGTCGTACGATACGCAGTATTTT. Protein sequence: CSVTPGLASYDTQYF.